The next 25 T cell receptor beta chains were all read from a single sample in a study of shared clonotypes between healthy human individuals. Naivety among CD8 cells was defined by CD45RO negativity and positive CCR7 selection, thereby excluding terminally differentiated effector memory CD45RA+ cells. TCRdb's copy holds only in-frame clones and misses some; the assay was immunoSEQ multiplex PCR. The table records 550,000 to 650,000 clones, about 95% of them present only once. What was sequenced was naive CD8+ T cells sorted from blood. The receptor set was obtained from a young woman in good health.

The CDR3 here is CASSEYGGQTFEQYF. The CDR3 DNA reads TGTGCCAGCAGTGAATATGGGGGCCAAACCTTCGAGCAGTACTTC. V is TRBV6-1 and J is TRBJ2-7, with D perhaps TRBD1 (6 bases). Germline CDR1 and CDR2: MNHNS and SASEGT. V shed 2 bases and J shed 6 bases, with 17 bases lying between them. The length of the CDR3 is 15 residues.

V and J are TRBV7-9 and TRBJ1-1; weak D call: TRBD1 (5 bases). Looked up from germline, CDR1 is SEHNR and CDR2 is FQNEAQ (reference sequence). This CDR3 has 15 amino acids. V was pared by 1 base and J by 8 bases, with 17 bases between. The CDR3 loop is CASSLVSGGRAEAFF. In nucleotides, the CDR3 is TGTGCCAGCAGCTTAGTTTCAGGTGGCAGGGCCGAAGCTTTCTTT.

The sample holds one count of this clone. The rearrangement joins TRBV6-6 to TRBJ2-4; D perhaps matches TRBD1 (6 bases). Germline CDR1 MNHNY, CDR2 SVGAGI (reference sequence). The CDR3 sequence is 15 residues long. V lost 5 bases to trimming and J lost 0 bases, with 11 bases between them. The CDR3 is CASSVRDTAKNIQYF. The CDR3 DNA is TGTGCCAGCAGTGTCCGGGACACAGCCAAAAACATTCAGTACTTC.

The chain carries TRBV29-1 and TRBJ2-7; 11 positions match TRBD1. The CDR3 consists of 13 residues. The junction had 5 bases not matched to a gene; V was cut back by 7 bases and J by 3 bases. Germline CDR1 and CDR2: SQVTM and ANQGSEA. The CDR3 here is CSAAGTGGYEQYF. The DNA of the CDR3 is TGCAGCGCTGCCGGGACAGGGGGCTACGAGCAGTACTTC.

The CDR3 DNA sequence: TGTGCCAGCACCCTGACTAGAAACTACAATGAGCAGTTCTTC. This sequence encodes CASTLTRNYNEQFF. This sequence joins TRBV28 and TRBJ2-1, with D possibly matching TRBD2 (6 bases). This CDR3 is 14 amino acids long. The ends were cut back, 7 bases at V and 3 bases at J, with 13 bases in the middle. CDR1 MDHEN and CDR2 SYDVKM come from the germline V gene.

This chain connects TRBV29-1 to TRBJ2-2, with D hard to call. Trimming took 6 bases from V and 5 from J, leaving 10 bases between them. CDR1 is SQVTM and CDR2 is ANQGSEA in the germline V gene. CDR3 length: 12 residues. The CDR3 DNA reads TGCAGCGTCCGACTCCCTACCGGGGAGCTGTTTTTT. The encoded protein is CSVRLPTGELFF.

This clone is a singleton in its sample. This chain joins TRBV7-2 and TRBJ2-7; D remains unclear. The V gene's germline CDR1 is SGHTA and CDR2 FQGNSA. Trimming stripped 5 bases from V and 4 bases from J, with 9 bases between. The CDR3 is 12 residues long. CDR3: CASSVVGYEQYF. DNA of the CDR3: TGTGCCAGCAGCGTCGTAGGGTACGAGCAGTACTTC. Using reference TRBV7-2 and TRBJ2-7 for the parts outside the CDR3, the full variable domain is GAGVSQSPSNKVTEKGKDVELRCDPISGHTALYWYRQSLGQGLEFLIYFQGNSAPDKSGLPSDRFSAERTGGSVSTLTIQRTQQEDSAVYLCASSVVGYEQYFGPGTRLTVT.

The rearrangement uses TRBV5-6 and TRBJ1-1; 10 nucleotides match TRBD1. In germline, CDR1 is SGHDT, CDR2 YYEEEE. This CDR3 spans 17 amino acids. Losses at the gene ends were 4 bases for V and 0 bases for J; bases not matched to a gene: 9. The CDR3 DNA sequence: TGTGCCAGCAGCACCGGGGACAGGGGCGTCATGAACACTGAAGCTTTCTTT. The encoded protein is CASSTGDRGVMNTEAFF.

This chain joins TRBV7-9 and TRBJ2-7; weak D call: TRBD1 (5 bases). The CDR3 is 16 residues long. Trimming removed 4 bases at V and 3 bases at J, with 19 bases between. Germline CDR1 and CDR2: SEHNR and FQNEAQ (reference sequence). CDR3 nucleotides: TGTGCCAGCAGCTCCCCCCGTGGAGACAGTATCTACGAGCAGTACTTC. This gives the protein CASSSPRGDSIYEQYF.

The V gene is TRBV7-2, the J gene TRBJ2-2; D remains unclear. The CDR3 covers 13 residues. Trimming took 9 bases from V and 0 from J, leaving 8 bases between them. Germline V gene lookup returns CDR1 SGHTA and CDR2 FQGNSA. The CDR3 DNA sequence: TGTGCCAGACAGCGTACGAACACCGGGGAGCTGTTTTTT. This gives the protein CARQRTNTGELFF.

The V and J genes are TRBV27 and TRBJ2-7, with D perhaps matching TRBD1 or TRBD2 (5 bases each). This CDR3 contains 13 residues. V was cut by 4 bases and J by 5 bases, with 12 bases left in between. The germline V gene has CDR1 MNHEY and CDR2 SMNVEV (reference sequence). The DNA for the CDR3 is TGTGCCAGCAGTTACACCGGGGCCGACGAGCAGTACTTC. Protein sequence: CASSYTGADEQYF.

The J gene is TRBJ1-5, the V gene TRBV4-1; D call uncertain. The CDR3 runs 16 residues. Looked up from germline, CDR1 is MGHRA and CDR2 is YSYEKL. V lost 1 base to trimming and J lost 6 bases, with 16 bases between them. The CDR3 loop is CASSQVPTRTPQPQHF. Here the CDR3 DNA reads TGCGCCAGCAGCCAAGTACCAACGAGAACCCCTCAGCCCCAGCATTTT.

The rearrangement joins TRBV29-1 to TRBJ1-4, with 7 bases matching TRBD1. Germline CDR1 reads SQVTM; CDR2 reads ANQGSEA. The junction had 9 bases not matched to a gene; V was cut back by 7 bases and J by 7 bases. CDR3 length: 13 amino acids. In DNA, the CDR3 is TGCAGCGGGATTACAGGGGAAGGTGAAAAACTGTTTTTT. It yields the protein CSGITGEGEKLFF.

The CDR3 here is CASSFNDYEQYF. CDR3 DNA sequence: TGTGCCAGCAGCTTCAACGACTACGAGCAGTACTTC. The chain combines TRBV7-2 with TRBJ2-7; D not resolved. Germline V CDR1 and CDR2: SGHTA, FQGNSA. Trimming pared 3 bases from V and 3 bases from J, leaving 6 bases between. The CDR3 is made up of 12 amino acids. The entire variable domain, with the rest obtained from reference TRBV7-2 and TRBJ2-7, is as follows: GAGVSQSPSNKVTEKGKDVELRCDPISGHTALYWYRQSLGQGLEFLIYFQGNSAPDKSGLPSDRFSAERTGGSVSTLTIQRTQQEDSAVYLCASSFNDYEQYFGPGTRLTVT.

The chain couples TRBV4-1 to TRBJ1-1; 8 positions agree with TRBD1. The CDR3 extends over 15 amino acids. The V segment lost 6 bases and the J segment 3 bases; nucleotides outside the gene matches: 9. Germline values: CDR1 MGHRA, CDR2 YSYEKL. CDR3 bases: TGCGCCAGCAGAGGCCAGGGGGCCCGCTACACTGAAGCTTTCTTT. Translation: CASRGQGARYTEAFF.

The J gene is TRBJ2-3, the V gene TRBV14; 7 bases fit TRBD1. The germline CDR1 and CDR2 sequences are SGHDN and FVKESK. There are 15 residues in the CDR3. J gave up 1 base and V 5 bases, and 6 bases lay outside the gene matches. CDR3 sequence (DNA): TGTGCCAGCAGCGCGGACAGGAGCCGCACAGATACGCAGTATTTT. Translation gives CASSADRSRTDTQYF. The whole variable domain, remainder taken from reference TRBV14 and TRBJ2-3, is EAGVTQFPSHSVIEKGQTVTLRCDPISGHDNLYWYRRVMGKEIKFLLHFVKESKQDESGMPNNRFLAERTGGTYSTLKVQPAELEDSGVYFCASSADRSRTDTQYFGPGTRLTVL.

V gene TRBV2 combines with J gene TRBJ2-5; possibly TRBD1 for D (6 bases). Deletions cut 7 bases from V and 0 bases from J, with 15 bases between. In germline, CDR1 is SNHLY, CDR2 FYNNEI. The CDR3 spans 15 residues. This chain's CDR3 is CASTLMDSYQETQYF. In DNA, the CDR3 is TGTGCCAGCACCCTAATGGACAGCTACCAAGAGACCCAGTACTTC.

The chain recombines TRBV28 with TRBJ1-4, with 8 bases identical to TRBD1. Germline values: CDR1 MDHEN, CDR2 SYDVKM. The CDR3 is 16 residues long. V shed 6 bases, J shed 0 bases, and the junction held 6 bases outside the gene matches. CDR3 coding DNA: TGTGCCAGCAGAATGACAGGGGTCGCAACTAATGAAAAACTGTTTTTT. Translating gives CASRMTGVATNEKLFF.

This chain links TRBV28 with TRBJ2-5, with TRBD2 matching over 7 bases. This CDR3 is built from 20 residues. Trimming cost V 2 bases and J 2 bases; bases outside gene matches: 20. Germline assignment: CDR1 MDHEN and CDR2 SYDVKM. CDR3 in DNA: TGTGCCAGCAGTTTAGAGTTGACGGGACTACCAAGTTCCCATCAAGAGACCCAGTACTTC. It yields the protein CASSLELTGLPSSHQETQYF.

The chain links TRBV28 to TRBJ2-1; TRBD2 aligns across 8 bases. Germline V CDR1 and CDR2: MDHEN, SYDVKM. The CDR3 extends over 13 amino acids. CDR3 region: CGTREASYNEQFF. The CDR3 DNA is TGTGGTACGCGGGAGGCCTCCTACAATGAGCAGTTCTTC.

The V and J genes are TRBV7-6 and TRBJ2-1; TRBD1 is a possible D gene (6 bases). From germline, CDR1 is SGHVS and CDR2 FNYEAQ. This CDR3 spans 14 amino acids. The V end was cut by 3 bases, the J end by 2 bases, with 8 bases between. The CDR3 here is CASSFGQPYNEQFF. CDR3 coding DNA: TGTGCCAGCAGCTTTGGACAGCCCTACAATGAGCAGTTCTTC. Full variable domain (remainder filled in from reference TRBV7-6 and TRBJ2-1): GAGVSQSPRYKVTKRGQDVALRCDPISGHVSLYWYRQALGQGPEFLTYFNYEAQQDKSGLPNDRFSAERPEGSISTLTIQRTEQRDSAMYRCASSFGQPYNEQFFGPGTRLTVL.

V usage is TRBV5-6 and J usage is TRBJ2-1; D ambiguous. Germline assignment: CDR1 SGHDT and CDR2 YYEEEE. The V and J ends lost 0 bases and 0 bases respectively, with 7 bases between them. The CDR3 is 15 residues long. The CDR3 sequence: CASSLDDNSYNEQFF. Here the CDR3 DNA reads TGTGCCAGCAGCTTGGATGACAACTCCTACAATGAGCAGTTCTTC.

A word on this clone: This sample includes further DNA sequences coding for the same CDR3. V and J are TRBV28 and TRBJ2-5; 8 positions agree with TRBD1. CDR3 length equals 14 residues. Germline V gives CDR1 MDHEN, CDR2 SYDVKM. J was trimmed by 5 bases and V by 2 bases; bases with no gene match: 4. CDR3 nucleotide sequence: TGTGCCAGCAGTTTACCAGGGGGCCGGGAGACCCAGTACTTC. Its translation is CASSLPGGRETQYF.

CDR3 region: CASSLGTGLDEQFF. Here the CDR3 DNA reads TGTGCCAGCAGCTTGGGGACAGGGTTGGATGAGCAGTTCTTC. The rearrangement uses TRBV27 and TRBJ2-1; TRBD1 matches 9 bases. The CDR3 consists of 14 residues. Trimming at V came to 6 bases and at J to 8 bases, leaving 8 bases not matched to a gene. CDR1 MNHEY and CDR2 SMNVEV come from the germline V gene (reference sequence).

The chain uses TRBV4-1 and TRBJ2-1; 15 bases map to TRBD2. The CDR3 has 15 amino acids. J lost 7 bases, V lost 5 bases, and 3 bases had no gene match. Germline loops: CDR1 MGHRA, CDR2 YSYEKL. CDR3 DNA sequence: TGCGCCAGCAGCAAGGGACTAGCGGGAGGAAATGAGCAGTTCTTC. Its translation: CASSKGLAGGNEQFF.